The 30 T cell receptor beta chains in this list originate from one sample, sequenced in a study of radiation and T cells in renal cell carcinoma. This table comes from immunoSEQ multiplex PCR, and its TCRdb copy is limited to in-frame clones, with some not included. This sample has tens of thousands of clones, with over 65% found just once. The time point is: baseline pretreatment blood. Regarding treatment: 15 Gy SBRT to primary tumor, nephrectomy 4 weeks later. Here the sequenced sample was blood, taken from a patient whose treatment included radiotherapy and nephrectomy. Receptor source: a man between 60 and 70 years old with renal cell carcinoma.

This chain links TRBV14 with TRBJ2-2, with D possibly matching TRBD2 (5 bases). The CDR3 is 14 amino acids. Trimming left V 4 bases short and J 7 bases short, with 13 bases between. Germline V CDR1 and CDR2: SGHDN, FVKESK. The CDR3 sequence is CASSPRARGGELFF. The CDR3 DNA is TGTGCCAGCAGCCCCCGGGCTCGGGGCGGGGAGCTGTTTTTT. Full variable domain (remainder filled in from reference TRBV14 and TRBJ2-2): EAGVTQFPSHSVIEKGQTVTLRCDPISGHDNLYWYRRVMGKEIKFLLHFVKESKQDESGMPNNRFLAERTGGTYSTLKVQPAELEDSGVYFCASSPRARGGELFFGEGSRLTVL.

The chain is built from TRBV6-5 and TRBJ2-2, with 11 bases matching TRBD1. CDR3 length equals 15 residues. Germline V CDR1 and CDR2: MNHEY, SVGAGI. V dropped 4 bases and J dropped 3; count of bases not matched to a gene: 1. Here the CDR3 reads CASSWTGGYTGELFF. The DNA for the CDR3 is TGTGCCAGCAGTTGGACAGGGGGCTACACCGGGGAGCTGTTTTTT.

The chain uses TRBV27 and TRBJ1-2; D gene uncertain. Germline CDR1 is MNHEY and CDR2 is SMNVEV (reference sequence). This CDR3 spans 15 amino acids. Trimming removed 0 bases at V and 2 bases at J, with 10 bases between. DNA for the CDR3: TGTGCCAGCAGTTTATCGGGGATAGGAAACTATGGCTACACCTTC. Protein product: CASSLSGIGNYGYTF.

The chain joins TRBV6-1 to TRBJ2-7; D is unclear. This CDR3 is built from 14 residues. V was clipped by 7 bases and J by 2 bases, with 15 bases between them. CDR1 and CDR2 (germline): MNHNS, SASEGT. The CDR3 sequence is CASIARTLAYEQYF. In DNA, the CDR3 is TGTGCCAGCATCGCTAGGACCCTGGCCTACGAGCAGTACTTC.

This chain connects TRBV2 to TRBJ1-5; TRBD1 is a possible D gene (6 bases). Germline V gene lookup returns CDR1 SNHLY and CDR2 FYNNEI. V lost 4 bases and J lost 10, with 17 bases in between. The CDR3 covers 14 residues. CDR3 DNA: TGTGCCAGCAGTGGGGGGGCAGGTTTCGACCCCCAGCATTTT. It specifies CASSGGAGFDPQHF.

The J gene is TRBJ2-2, the V gene TRBV11-2; possible D gene TRBD1, 5 bases. Per germline, CDR1 SGHAT and CDR2 FQNNGV. This CDR3 region has 15 residues. V was shortened by 7 bases and J by 3 bases, with 15 bases between the two germline ends. The CDR3 loop is CASTPLDKYTGELFF. In nucleotides, the CDR3 is TGTGCCAGCACCCCGTTGGACAAATACACCGGGGAGCTGTTTTTT.

This clone has more than one count but fewer than ten. The V gene is TRBV18, the J gene TRBJ2-5; D perhaps matches TRBD1 (5 bases). Per germline, CDR1 KGHSH and CDR2 LQKENI. This CDR3 comprises 13 residues. Trimming stripped 5 bases from V and 5 bases from J, with 12 bases between. The CDR3 loop reads CASSSDRRETQYF. DNA for the CDR3: TGTGCCAGCTCATCAGACAGACGCGAGACCCAGTACTTC.

This chain joins TRBV11-3 and TRBJ1-1, with D possibly TRBD1 on 5 matching bases. Trimming took 4 bases from V and 2 from J, leaving 11 bases between them. Looked up from germline, CDR1 is SGHNT and CDR2 is YENEEA. This CDR3 contains 14 residues. The DNA of the CDR3 is TGTGCCAGCAGCTACTCGGGGCCCAACACTGAAGCTTTCTTT. Translation gives CASSYSGPNTEAFF. Full variable domain (remainder filled in from reference TRBV11-3 and TRBJ1-1): EAGVVQSPRYKIIEKKQPVAFWCNPISGHNTLYWYLQNLGQGPELLIRYENEEAVDDSQLPKDRFSAERLKGVDSTLKIQPAELGDSAVYLCASSYSGPNTEAFFGQGTRLTVV.

The chain employs TRBV28 and TRBJ2-7; 7 bases are a match to TRBD1. Losses at the gene ends were 5 bases for V and 6 bases for J; bases not matched to a gene: 10. Germline V gene lookup returns CDR1 MDHEN and CDR2 SYDVKM. The CDR3 runs 14 residues. The CDR3 loop is CASSRAGGVSEQYF. In DNA form, the CDR3 reads TGTGCCAGCAGTAGGGCAGGGGGAGTCAGCGAGCAGTACTTC. Full variable domain (missing parts from reference TRBV28 and TRBJ2-7): DVKVTQSSRYLVKRTGEKVFLECVQDMDHENMFWYRQDPGLGLRLIYFSYDVKMKEKGDIPEGYSVSREKKERFSLILESASTNQTSMYLCASSRAGGVSEQYFGPGTRLTVT.

The chain has TRBV7-9 and TRBJ2-7; 7 bases match TRBD1. Germline loops: CDR1 SEHNR, CDR2 FQNEAQ (reference sequence). V was clipped by 5 bases and J by 0 bases; unmatched bases: 10. CDR3 length equals 16 residues. CDR3 bases: TGTGCCAGCAGCCCCGGGACAGATCATTACTCCTACGAGCAGTACTTC. Its translation: CASSPGTDHYSYEQYF.

The chain employs TRBV7-2 and TRBJ2-7; 7 bases align to TRBD1. V lost 1 base to trimming and J lost 0 bases; unmatched junction nucleotides: 3. The CDR3 sequence is 15 residues long. Germline lookup yields CDR1 SGHTA and CDR2 FQGNSA. CDR3 in DNA: TGTGCCAGCAGCTTAGGCCAGGGGGTCTCCTACGAGCAGTACTTC. Residues: CASSLGQGVSYEQYF. Filled out from reference TRBV7-2 and TRBJ2-7, the complete variable domain reads GAGVSQSPSNKVTEKGKDVELRCDPISGHTALYWYRQSLGQGLEFLIYFQGNSAPDKSGLPSDRFSAERTGGSVSTLTIQRTQQEDSAVYLCASSLGQGVSYEQYFGPGTRLTVT.

The chain couples TRBV13 to TRBJ2-7; no clear D gene. Germline CDR1 PRHDT, CDR2 FYEKMQ (reference sequence). The CDR3 has 13 residues. Trimming took off 5 bases at V and 4 bases at J, with 12 bases between the two ends. CDR3 sequence (DNA): TGTGCCAGCAGCCCTAGGACCCCATACGAGCAGTACTTC. It yields the protein CASSPRTPYEQYF.

This clone was recorded only once. The genes are TRBV4-1 and TRBJ2-1; 11 bases are shared with TRBD2. The CDR3 is made up of 14 amino acids. Germline loops: CDR1 MGHRA, CDR2 YSYEKL. V lost 6 bases, J lost 6 bases, and 4 bases stayed unmatched. CDR3 DNA: TGCGCCAGCAGACTAGCGGGAGCGGGCAATGAGCAGTTCTTC. Amino acids: CASRLAGAGNEQFF.

The CDR3 protein is CASSFEMGEAFF. The CDR3, as DNA: TGTGCCAGCAGCTTTGAGATGGGTGAAGCTTTCTTT. The rearrangement links TRBV7-9 to TRBJ1-1; D gene uncertain. V was shortened by 3 bases and J by 7 bases, with 9 bases between the two germline ends. This CDR3 has 12 amino acids. Germline V lookup: CDR1 SEHNR, CDR2 FQNEAQ (reference sequence).

The V and J genes are TRBV29-1 and TRBJ2-1; D is unclear. Trimming took 4 bases from V and 0 from J, leaving 7 bases between them. CDR1 SQVTM and CDR2 ANQGSEA come from the germline V gene. The CDR3 runs 13 residues. The CDR3 loop reads CSVGVVSYNEQFF. CDR3 in DNA: TGCAGCGTTGGCGTTGTCTCCTACAATGAGCAGTTCTTC.

This clone was seen once. The chain joins TRBV7-3 to TRBJ1-1; TRBD1 aligns across 9 bases. Per the germline V gene, CDR1 is SGHTA and CDR2 is FQGTGA. The V and J ends lost 5 bases and 5 bases, in that order; junction bases with no gene match: 9. The CDR3 extends over 15 amino acids. For the CDR3, the DNA is TGTGCCAGCAGCCCCGGCGGGGACAGGGTTACTGAAGCTTTCTTT. Its translation: CASSPGGDRVTEAFF.

The chain has TRBV29-1 and TRBJ2-5; D is uncertain. Trimming pared 3 bases from V and 4 bases from J, leaving 12 bases between. Germline V gene lookup returns CDR1 SQVTM and CDR2 ANQGSEA. The CDR3 is 13 residues long. The CDR3 region is CSVEVAAPETQYF. The CDR3 DNA follows: TGCAGCGTTGAGGTTGCAGCGCCAGAGACCCAGTACTTC.

This clone was recorded many times. The chain joins TRBV5-1 to TRBJ2-5; 7 bases map to TRBD2. The CDR3 consists of 15 residues. V trimming: 3 bases; J trimming: 1 base; junction bases outside the gene matches: 6. The germline V gene has CDR1 SGHRS and CDR2 YFSETQ. CDR3: CASSSLGTTQETQYF. Here the CDR3 DNA reads TGCGCCAGCAGCTCCCTAGGGACTACCCAAGAGACCCAGTACTTC.

The chain has TRBV19 and TRBJ2-3, with a tentative D call TRBD1 (5 bases). The CDR3 totals 14 residues. In germline, CDR1 is LNHDA, CDR2 SQIVND (reference sequence). V lost 2 bases and J lost 2, with 8 bases in between. CDR3 in DNA: TGTGCCAGTAGTATACAGGGCCACACAGATACGCAGTATTTT. Amino acid sequence: CASSIQGHTDTQYF.

The CDR3 is CASGYGQDVFSEAFF. CDR3 sequence (DNA): TGTGCCAGCGGATACGGACAGGATGTATTTTCTGAAGCTTTCTTT. The V call is TRBV5-4, the J call TRBJ1-1; 7 bases match TRBD1. The germline gives CDR1 SGHNT, CDR2 YYREEE (reference sequence). V dropped 7 bases and J dropped 6; count of bases not matched to a gene: 15. This CDR3 has 15 residues. Full variable domain (outside the CDR3, taken from reference TRBV5-4 and TRBJ1-1): ETGVTQSPTHLIKTRGQQVTLRCSSQSGHNTVSWYQQALGQGPQFIFQYYREEENGRGNFPPRFSGLQFPNYSSELNVNALELDDSALYLCASGYGQDVFSEAFFGQGTRLTVV.

J is TRBJ1-6 and V is TRBV30; 7 bases agree with TRBD1. The ends lost 5 bases at V and 5 bases at J; junction bases unmatched: 6. The CDR3 extends over 14 amino acids. Germline V gives CDR1 GTSNPN, CDR2 SVGIG (reference sequence). CDR3 bases: TGTGCCTGGCACTCCGGGACAGATAATTCACCCCTCCACTTT. This encodes CAWHSGTDNSPLHF.

This clone was seen only a few times. The V and J genes are TRBV29-1 and TRBJ1-1; maybe TRBD1 (5 bases). Trimming took off 4 bases at V and 7 bases at J, with 7 bases between the two ends. The CDR3 has 10 amino acids. Germline V gives CDR1 SQVTM, CDR2 ANQGSEA. CDR3 coding DNA: TGCAGCGTTGTAACAGGTGAAGCTTTCTTT. Translating it yields CSVVTGEAFF. The full variable domain, its missing parts supplied by reference TRBV29-1 and TRBJ1-1, is SAVISQKPSRDICQRGTSLTIQCQVDSQVTMMFWYRQQPGQSLTLIATANQGSEATYESGFVIDKFPISRPNLTFSTLTVSNMSPEDSSIYLCSVVTGEAFFGQGTRLTVV.

The V call is TRBV2, the J call TRBJ1-1; D gene ambiguous. V shed 7 bases and J shed 0 bases, with 12 bases lying between them. The CDR3 runs 14 residues. Germline CDR1 reads SNHLY; CDR2 reads FYNNEI. The CDR3 spells CASKSGSLNTEAFF. The CDR3 region has the DNA TGTGCCAGCAAATCCGGGAGCCTGAACACTGAAGCTTTCTTT.

This clone was found once. The chain joins TRBV10-2 to TRBJ2-6; 10 nucleotides agree with TRBD1. This CDR3 contains 19 residues. The J segment lost 4 bases and the V segment lost 7 bases, leaving 16 bases of the junction unmatched. Germline V gives CDR1 WSHSY, CDR2 SAAADI. Here the CDR3 DNA reads TGCGCCAGCAAAGCCTCCGGGACAGGGGTTTTTGGGGGGGCCAACGTCCTGACTTTC. It is translated as CASKASGTGVFGGANVLTF.

Only a few counts were recorded for this clone. The genes are TRBV27 and TRBJ1-1; D gene ambiguous. Germline CDR1 reads MNHEY; CDR2 reads SMNVEV (reference sequence). Trimming took off 4 bases at V and 3 bases at J, with 9 bases between the two ends. This CDR3 is 13 amino acids long. The CDR3 region is CASSSAGDTEAFF. CDR3 nucleotide sequence: TGTGCCAGCAGTTCCGCCGGGGACACTGAAGCTTTCTTT.

The V call is TRBV27, the J call TRBJ2-7; the match to TRBD1 covers 9 bases. The CDR3 totals 15 residues. The germline CDR1 and CDR2 sequences are MNHEY and SMNVEV (reference sequence). Trimming cost V 4 bases and J 5 bases; bases outside gene matches: 9. Here the CDR3 reads CASSSRQGVRDEQYF. The CDR3, as DNA: TGTGCCAGCAGTTCGAGACAGGGGGTGAGAGACGAGCAGTACTTC.

The chain couples TRBV12-5 to TRBJ1-5; TRBD1 matches 9 bases. CDR3 length equals 18 residues. V lost 1 base and J lost 3; bases outside the gene matches: 10. Germline V gives CDR1 LGHNT, CDR2 FRNRAP. This CDR3 reads CASGLDSGTGITNQPQHF. CDR3 in DNA: TGTGCTAGTGGTTTGGACTCCGGGACAGGGATCACCAATCAGCCCCAGCATTTT.

The V call is TRBV10-1, the J call TRBJ2-1; no firm D call. Germline lookup yields CDR1 WNHNN and CDR2 SYGVQD (reference sequence). Trimming shortened V by 9 bases and J by 9 bases, and 3 bases separated the two germline ends. The CDR3 totals 8 residues. In DNA, the CDR3 is TGCGCCAGGGCTGAGCAGTTCTTC. Translation: CARAEQFF.

The chain uses TRBV27 and TRBJ1-2, with D possibly TRBD1 on 6 matching bases. V lost 5 bases and J 0 bases, leaving 13 bases between the germline ends. CDR3 length: 15 residues. Germline CDR1 reads MNHEY; CDR2 reads SMNVEV (reference sequence). The CDR3 is CASSRGGRTNYGYTF. The CDR3 coding sequence is TGTGCCAGCAGTCGTGGGGGCCGCACTAACTATGGCTACACCTTC.

The chain couples TRBV4-2 to TRBJ1-4; D not resolved. Germline V gene sequence: CDR1 LGHNA, CDR2 YNFKEQ. Trimming left V 4 bases short and J 4 bases short, with 10 bases between. The CDR3 has 14 residues. The CDR3 reads CASSPRANNEKLFF. The CDR3 nucleotides read TGTGCCAGCAGCCCTAGGGCGAATAATGAAAAACTGTTTTTT.